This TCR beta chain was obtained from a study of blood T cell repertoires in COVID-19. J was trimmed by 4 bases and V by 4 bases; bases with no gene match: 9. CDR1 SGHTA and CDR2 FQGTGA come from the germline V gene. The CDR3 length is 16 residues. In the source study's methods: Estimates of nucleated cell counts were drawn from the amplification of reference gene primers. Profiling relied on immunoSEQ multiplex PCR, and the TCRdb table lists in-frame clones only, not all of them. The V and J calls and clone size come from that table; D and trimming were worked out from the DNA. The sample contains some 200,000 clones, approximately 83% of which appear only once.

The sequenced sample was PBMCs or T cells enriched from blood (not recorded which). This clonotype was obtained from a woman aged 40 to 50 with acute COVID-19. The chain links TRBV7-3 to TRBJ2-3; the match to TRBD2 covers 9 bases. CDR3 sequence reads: CASSSLAGTLPDTQYF. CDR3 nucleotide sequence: TGTGCCAGCAGCTCCCTAGCGGGAACTCTTCCAGATACGCAGTATTTT.